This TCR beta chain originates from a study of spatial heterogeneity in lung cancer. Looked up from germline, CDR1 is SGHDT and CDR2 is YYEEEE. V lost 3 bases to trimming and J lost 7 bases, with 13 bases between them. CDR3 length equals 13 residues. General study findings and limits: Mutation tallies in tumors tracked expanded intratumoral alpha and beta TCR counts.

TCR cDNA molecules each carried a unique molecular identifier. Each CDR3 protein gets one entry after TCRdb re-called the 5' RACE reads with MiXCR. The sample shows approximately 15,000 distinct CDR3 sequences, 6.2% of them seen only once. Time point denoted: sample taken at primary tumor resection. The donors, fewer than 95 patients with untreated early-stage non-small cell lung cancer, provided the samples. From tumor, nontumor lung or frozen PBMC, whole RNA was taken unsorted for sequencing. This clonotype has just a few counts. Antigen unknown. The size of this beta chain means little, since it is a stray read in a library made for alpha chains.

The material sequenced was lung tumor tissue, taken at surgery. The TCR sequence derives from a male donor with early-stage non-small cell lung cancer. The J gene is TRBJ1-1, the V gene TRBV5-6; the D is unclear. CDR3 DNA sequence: TGTGCCAGCAGCTCGGAGGCCCGGGATGAAGCTTTCTTT. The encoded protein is CASSSEARDEAFF. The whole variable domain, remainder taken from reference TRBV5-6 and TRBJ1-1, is DAGVTQSPTHLIKTRGQQVTLRCSPKSGHDTVSWYQQALGQGPQFIFQYYEEEERQRGNFPDRFSGHQFPNYSSELNVNALLLGDSALYLCASSSEARDEAFFGQGTRLTVV.